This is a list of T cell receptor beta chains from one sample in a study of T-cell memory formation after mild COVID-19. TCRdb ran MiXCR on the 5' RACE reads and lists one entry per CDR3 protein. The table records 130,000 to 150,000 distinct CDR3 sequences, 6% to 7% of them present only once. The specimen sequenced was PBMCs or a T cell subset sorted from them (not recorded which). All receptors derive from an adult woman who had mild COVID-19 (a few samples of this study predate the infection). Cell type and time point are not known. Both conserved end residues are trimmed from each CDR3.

cdr3_aa: ASFLFSGANVLT; j_call: TRBJ2-6; v_call: TRBV7-9
cdr3_aa: SVTGLGYNEQF; j_call: TRBJ2-1; v_call: TRBV29-1
cdr3_aa: ASSFSDGEKLF; j_call: TRBJ1-4; v_call: TRBV12-3/TRBV12-4
cdr3_aa: ASNPGQNYGYT; j_call: TRBJ1-2; v_call: TRBV7-2
cdr3_aa: ASSYSDSLVGNTIY; j_call: TRBJ1-3; v_call: TRBV6-5
cdr3_aa: ASSFGTAYEQY; j_call: TRBJ2-7; v_call: TRBV12-3/TRBV12-4
cdr3_aa: SVLGFYGYT; j_call: TRBJ1-2; v_call: TRBV29-1
cdr3_aa: ASSEYPGTQY; j_call: TRBJ2-5; v_call: TRBV25-1
cdr3_aa: ASSSYPGQGAQNGADTQY; j_call: TRBJ2-3; v_call: TRBV12-3/TRBV12-4
cdr3_aa: SARDMTAVDGYT; j_call: TRBJ1-2; v_call: TRBV20-1
cdr3_aa: ASSSPAGANVLT; j_call: TRBJ2-6; v_call: TRBV5-1
cdr3_aa: ASSLGTGRTDTQY; j_call: TRBJ2-3; v_call: TRBV5-1
cdr3_aa: ASSAKQGSSYNEQF; j_call: TRBJ2-1; v_call: TRBV12-3/TRBV12-4
cdr3_aa: ASSPLSGRRGEQY; j_call: TRBJ2-7; v_call: TRBV6-5
cdr3_aa: ASSLGGAGNQPQH; j_call: TRBJ1-5; v_call: TRBV12-3/TRBV12-4
cdr3_aa: ASTRDGSNYGYT; j_call: TRBJ1-2; v_call: TRBV19
cdr3_aa: ASNLAGGKTDTQY; j_call: TRBJ2-3; v_call: TRBV9
cdr3_aa: ASSPQQGARETQY; j_call: TRBJ2-5; v_call: TRBV5-1
cdr3_aa: ASSRSITGFDGYT; j_call: TRBJ1-2; v_call: TRBV14
cdr3_aa: ASSPGSPETAF; j_call: TRBJ1-1; v_call: TRBV12-3/TRBV12-4
cdr3_aa: ATSDSFNQPQH; j_call: TRBJ1-5; v_call: TRBV24-1
cdr3_aa: SARGQGRYNEQF; j_call: TRBJ2-1; v_call: TRBV20-1
cdr3_aa: ASSQLWSGQVEQY; j_call: TRBJ2-7; v_call: TRBV3-1
cdr3_aa: AWSPRDAYNEQF; j_call: TRBJ2-1; v_call: TRBV30
cdr3_aa: ASSSPGLYGYT; j_call: TRBJ1-2; v_call: TRBV12-3/TRBV12-4
cdr3_aa: ASSFDRGNTEAF; j_call: TRBJ1-1; v_call: TRBV5-1
cdr3_aa: ATSDPDRNSYGYT; j_call: TRBJ1-2; v_call: TRBV24-1
cdr3_aa: ATGGQGIETQY; j_call: TRBJ2-5; v_call: TRBV24-1
cdr3_aa: ATHPGTDLSGANVLT; j_call: TRBJ2-6; v_call: TRBV5-1
cdr3_aa: ASSFSASGSNEKLF; j_call: TRBJ1-4; v_call: TRBV7-9
cdr3_aa: ASSLERGNTIY; j_call: TRBJ1-3; v_call: TRBV5-4
cdr3_aa: AWTLLVAETQY; j_call: TRBJ2-5; v_call: TRBV30
cdr3_aa: ASSLDPGLYTGELF; j_call: TRBJ2-2; v_call: TRBV7-2
cdr3_aa: ASSTRTGGGYEQY; j_call: TRBJ2-7; v_call: TRBV5-1
cdr3_aa: ASSDLVGGTDTQY; j_call: TRBJ2-3; v_call: TRBV5-1
cdr3_aa: ASSSTGTRTDTQY; j_call: TRBJ2-3; v_call: TRBV11-2
cdr3_aa: ASSLFLGTPSGGPGDTQY; j_call: TRBJ2-3; v_call: TRBV5-1
cdr3_aa: ASSQAQPSGQGANYGYT; j_call: TRBJ1-2; v_call: TRBV4-2
cdr3_aa: ASSQYPTEGAETQY; j_call: TRBJ2-5; v_call: TRBV3-1
cdr3_aa: ASSQSRDYEQY; j_call: TRBJ2-7; v_call: TRBV4-1
cdr3_aa: ASSPLPVWRVETQY; j_call: TRBJ2-5; v_call: TRBV18
cdr3_aa: ASQKGGDTQY; j_call: TRBJ2-3; v_call: TRBV2
cdr3_aa: ASSAREGISEKLF; j_call: TRBJ1-4; v_call: TRBV11-2
cdr3_aa: SAIRGLGNTIY; j_call: TRBJ1-3; v_call: TRBV29-1
cdr3_aa: ASSAGLAGAHYNEQF; j_call: TRBJ2-1; v_call: TRBV9
cdr3_aa: ASSLPTANYGYT; j_call: TRBJ1-2; v_call: TRBV5-6
cdr3_aa: ASSLPAGDGTEAF; j_call: TRBJ1-1; v_call: TRBV5-1